A single sample is the source of the 8 T cell receptor beta chains below, sequenced in a study of cytomegalovirus exposure and HLA in healthy donors. Researchers ran the PCR with 60 Vbeta and 13 Jbeta primers. Libraries were prepared by immunoSEQ multiplex PCR; TCRdb keeps only in-frame clonotypes and omits some of them. The repertoire holds roughly 140,000 clones, around 79% seen once, with roughly 3% in the top ten. Sequenced: PBMCs. These receptors were collected from a male donor in good health and CMV-seronegative.

The chain carries TRBV6-1 and TRBJ2-1, with 12 bases identical to TRBD2. This CDR3 comprises 15 residues. J gave up 7 bases and V 3 bases, and 4 bases lay outside the gene matches. Germline V CDR1 and CDR2: MNHNS, SASEGT. DNA of the CDR3: TGTGCCAGCAGTGAGGGACTAGCGGGTAGTAATGAGCAGTTCTTC. As protein: CASSEGLAGSNEQFF.

The chain recombines TRBV6-5 with TRBJ2-2; no clear D. Trimming left V 2 bases short and J 6 bases short, with 13 bases between. Per the germline V gene, CDR1 is MNHEY and CDR2 is SVGAGI. This CDR3 is 15 amino acids long. CDR3 bases: TGTGCCAGCAGTTACGGTTCGGTCTCGGCCGGGGAGCTGTTTTTT. It yields the protein CASSYGSVSAGELFF.

The chain carries TRBV30 and TRBJ2-7, with 15 positions matching TRBD2. This CDR3 has 17 amino acids. Germline-derived CDR1 and CDR2 are GTSNPN and SVGIG (reference sequence). The ends lost 1 base at V and 4 bases at J; junction bases unmatched: 8. The chain's CDR3 is CAWSALRTSGRAYEQYF. DNA for the CDR3: TGTGCCTGGAGTGCGCTACGGACTAGCGGGAGGGCTTACGAGCAGTACTTC. The entire variable domain, with the rest obtained from reference TRBV30 and TRBJ2-7, is as follows: SQTIHQWPATLVQPVGSPLSLECTVEGTSNPNLYWYRQAAGRGLQLLFYSVGIGQISSEVPQNLSASRPQDRQFILSSKKLLLSDSGFYLCAWSALRTSGRAYEQYFGPGTRLTVT.

The rearrangement uses TRBV11-3 and TRBJ2-1; TRBD2 agrees at 8 bases. Germline values: CDR1 SGHNT, CDR2 YENEEA. This CDR3 has 17 amino acids. V was pared by 0 bases and J by 0 bases, with 4 bases of the junction left unmatched. The CDR3 sequence: CASSLDGGGSSYNEQFF. The CDR3 DNA reads TGTGCCAGCAGCTTAGACGGCGGGGGGAGCTCCTACAATGAGCAGTTCTTC.

On this clone itself: One junction end disagrees with the germline gene, perhaps due to a read error. J is TRBJ1-5 and V is TRBV29-1, with D tentatively TRBD1 (5 bases). The CDR3 is made up of 15 amino acids. Germline V lookup: CDR1 SQVTM, CDR2 ANQGSEA. CDR3 in DNA: TGCTGCGTTGTTATGCCGGGAGGGGGCAATCAGCCCCAGCATTTT. Protein sequence: CCVVMPGGGNQPQHF.

The chain employs TRBV6-6 and TRBJ1-1; D unresolved. The germline V gene encodes CDR1 MNHNY and CDR2 SVGAGI (reference sequence). The CDR3 contains 16 residues. V was cut by 2 bases and J by 0 bases, with 13 bases left in between. This CDR3 is CASSYPVMRVNTEAFF. CDR3 sequence (DNA): TGTGCCAGCAGTTACCCCGTCATGCGGGTGAACACTGAAGCTTTCTTT.

The chain is built from TRBV19 and TRBJ1-1; possible D gene TRBD1, 6 bases. The V gene's germline CDR1 is LNHDA and CDR2 SQIVND (reference sequence). V lost 5 bases and J lost 4, with 14 bases in between. The CDR3 has 14 amino acids. CDR3 sequence (DNA): TGTGCCAGTAGTCCGGGACACCCGGGCACTGAAGCTTTCTTT. It is translated as CASSPGHPGTEAFF.

The V and J genes are TRBV6-6 and TRBJ1-2, with 9 positions matching TRBD1. The CDR3 contains 12 residues. Germline V gene sequence: CDR1 MNHNY, CDR2 SVGAGI (reference sequence). Losses at the gene ends were 6 bases for V and 8 bases for J; bases not matched to a gene: 4. CDR3 loop: CASRWGQGGYTF. CDR3 DNA: TGTGCCAGCAGGTGGGGACAGGGAGGCTACACCTTC.